This T cell receptor beta chain came from a study of T cells after yellow fever vaccination. Overall study findings and caveats: Most clones from primary vaccination were detected again post-booster (96% CD4, about 88% CD8).

The authors made TCR cDNA by 5'RACE template switching, adding a universal primer site and UMIs. One entry per CDR3 protein, called by TCRdb with MiXCR from the 5' RACE reads. The data show about 340,000 distinct CDR3 sequences, around 13% seen once. This clonotype was counted only a few times. Its antigen remains unknown. This sequence was found in a man aged 18-30 years who received the YFV17D yellow fever vaccine. Sequenced here: CD4+ T cells sorted from PBMCs, sampled 15 days after the yellow fever booster vaccination.

CDR3 DNA: TGCGCCAGCAGCCAAACTAGCGGCGGGGAGCTGTTTTTT. Protein product: CASSQTSGGELFF. The chain carries TRBV4-3 and TRBJ2-2, with 8 positions matching TRBD2. The CDR3 is 13 amino acids. V shed 2 bases, J shed 7 bases, and the junction held 0 bases outside the gene matches. Germline V gene sequence: CDR1 LGHNA, CDR2 YSLEER.